Listed below are T cell receptor beta chains from one sample, sequenced in a study of T cell repertoires in cytomegalovirus infection. Via MiXCR, TCRdb re-called the reads, giving one row per CDR3 protein. The data show hundreds of thousands of distinct CDR3 sequences, roughly a quarter seen once. The sequencing input was CD8+ T cells from PBMCs. These receptors came from a human donor in good health (CMV status not recorded). Some clones in this sample may be carry-over from other donors' samples. CDR3s include the opening cysteine and the closing phenylalanine or tryptophan. A D gene is named only where the DNA matches it firmly. Not every row has a clone size; where given, it reads once, few, many or a size class.

J: TRBJ2-7
D: .
V: TRBV7-8
size: .
DNA: TGTGCCAGCAGTCCCGGACAGTGGGAGCAGTACTTC
CDR3: CASSPGQWEQYF

J: TRBJ2-2
D: .
V: TRBV3-1
size: .
DNA: TGTGCCAGCAGCCAAGAGGGGACCGGGGAGCTGTTTTTT
CDR3: CASSQEGTGELFF

J: TRBJ2-1
D: .
V: TRBV7-4
size: few
DNA: TGTGCCAGCAGCTTAGATCGGGATACCTACAATGAGCAGTTCTTC
CDR3: CASSLDRDTYNEQFF

J: TRBJ1-1
D: .
V: TRBV7-9
size: many
DNA: TGTGCCAGCATTGGGGACTCCACTGAAGCTTTCTTT
CDR3: CASIGDSTEAFF

J: TRBJ2-2
D: .
V: TRBV6-6
size: many
DNA: TGTGCCAGCATGGATCCGGAGGGTTACACCGGGGAGCTGTTTTTT
CDR3: CASMDPEGYTGELFF

J: TRBJ2-5
D: TRBD1
V: TRBV3-1
size: many
DNA: TGTGCCAGCAGCCAAGAGTTATCAGGGGGCGAGACCCAGTACTTC
CDR3: CASSQELSGGETQYF

J: TRBJ1-1
D: .
V: TRBV15
size: .
DNA: TGTGCCACCAGAAGCAGGACTGAAGCTTTCTTT
CDR3: CATRSRTEAFF

J: TRBJ2-3
D: .
V: TRBV20-1
size: .
DNA: TGCAGTGCTCACTTAGTGACCGTTAACACAGATACGCAGTATTTT
CDR3: CSAHLVTVNTDTQYF

J: TRBJ2-3
D: TRBD2
V: TRBV9
size: .
DNA: TGTGCCAGCAGCCCTCGAGCGGGGGGAAGCACAGATACGCAGTATTTT
CDR3: CASSPRAGGSTDTQYF

J: TRBJ2-5
D: TRBD1
V: TRBV28
size: .
DNA: TGTGCCAGCAGTTTTAGGGACAGTGAGGAGACCCAGTACTTC
CDR3: CASSFRDSEETQYF

J: TRBJ1-2
D: TRBD1
V: TRBV28
size: .
DNA: TGTGCCGGGGGGAACAGGGGGCTCAGTGGCTACACCTTC
CDR3: CAGGNRGLSGYTF

J: TRBJ2-5
D: .
V: TRBV6-2/TRBV6-3
size: .
DNA: TGTGCCAGCACCCCCCGCGGTACAGAGACCCAGTACTTC
CDR3: CASTPRGTETQYF

J: TRBJ1-4
D: TRBD1
V: TRBV27
size: .
DNA: TGTGCCAGTTGCCAAGGTTCAGGGGGCTACGAAAAACTGTTTTTT
CDR3: CASCQGSGGYEKLFF

J: TRBJ2-1
D: TRBD2
V: TRBV4-2
size: .
DNA: TGTGCCAGCAGCCAAGCAGGACTAGCGGGGGATCCTCGGGAGCAGTTCTTC
CDR3: CASSQAGLAGDPREQFF

J: TRBJ1-5
D: .
V: TRBV27
size: .
DNA: TGTGCCAGCAGTTTTTTTAGAACAGGACAGCCCCAGCATTTT
CDR3: CASSFFRTGQPQHF

J: TRBJ2-1
D: TRBD2
V: TRBV7-2
size: .
DNA: TGTGCCAGCAGCTTCGCGGGGGGGCCCTACAATGAGCAGTTCTTC
CDR3: CASSFAGGPYNEQFF

J: TRBJ2-3
D: TRBD2
V: TRBV7-2
size: few
DNA: TGTGCCAGCAGCTCGGTAGCGGGGGGGCCGACAGATACGCAGTATTTT
CDR3: CASSSVAGGPTDTQYF

J: TRBJ2-7
D: .
V: TRBV7-6
size: many
DNA: TGTGCCAGCAGCTTAGATACAGAGGACTACGAGCAGTACTTC
CDR3: CASSLDTEDYEQYF

J: TRBJ2-7
D: .
V: TRBV20-1
size: .
DNA: TGCAGTGCTAGTATAGGGAATGGGCAGTACTTC
CDR3: CSASIGNGQYF

J: TRBJ2-1
D: .
V: TRBV6-1
size: .
DNA: TGTACCAGCAGTGAAAAAGGGCGCCAATCATCGAATGAGCAGTTCTTC
CDR3: CTSSEKGRQSSNEQFF

J: TRBJ1-1
D: .
V: TRBV19
size: few
DNA: TGTGCCAGTAGTGCCGGGACAATGAGGGAAGCTTTCTTT
CDR3: CASSAGTMREAFF

J: TRBJ1-2
D: TRBD1
V: TRBV19
size: few
DNA: TGTGCCAGTAGTCCAGGGACAGGGGCGGTTGGCTACACCTTC
CDR3: CASSPGTGAVGYTF

J: TRBJ1-5
D: .
V: TRBV20-1
size: .
DNA: TGCAGTGCTAGCTCTTCGGGACATGGCGGGAATCAGCCCCAGCATTTT
CDR3: CSASSSGHGGNQPQHF

J: TRBJ2-2
D: .
V: TRBV24-1
size: .
DNA: TGTGCCACCGGGACACCAGACACCGGGGAGCTGTTTTTT
CDR3: CATGTPDTGELFF

J: TRBJ1-1
D: .
V: TRBV4-1
size: .
DNA: TGCGCCAGCAGCCAAGCCGGGACGGGGGGCACTGAAGCTTTCTTT
CDR3: CASSQAGTGGTEAFF

J: TRBJ1-5
D: .
V: TRBV19
size: .
DNA: TGTGCCAGTAGTATAGGGGGACATTTCAATCAGCCCCAGCATTTT
CDR3: CASSIGGHFNQPQHF

J: TRBJ2-6
D: .
V: TRBV10-3
size: many
DNA: TGTGCCATCAGTGAGTCGTACAGGGTGAATGGGGCCAACGTCCTGACTTTC
CDR3: CAISESYRVNGANVLTF

J: TRBJ2-1
D: TRBD1
V: TRBV4-1
size: .
DNA: TGCGCCAGCAGCCAGCCGGGACAGGACGGCGTGGAGCAGTTCTTC
CDR3: CASSQPGQDGVEQFF

J: TRBJ1-2
D: .
V: TRBV7-9
size: few
DNA: TGTGCCAGCAGCTTGGCGGGTGAGGGGACCCTCTATGGCTACACCTTC
CDR3: CASSLAGEGTLYGYTF

J: TRBJ1-5
D: .
V: TRBV9
size: once
DNA: TGTGCCAGCGCAAAGGGGGAAAGCAATCAGCCCCAGCATTTT
CDR3: CASAKGESNQPQHF

J: TRBJ2-2
D: .
V: TRBV28
size: few
DNA: TGTGCCAGCAGTTTACGGAGCTACACCGGGGAGCTGTTTTTT
CDR3: CASSLRSYTGELFF

J: TRBJ2-5
D: .
V: TRBV29-1
size: .
DNA: TGCAGCGTTGTGGTGACACACCAAGAGACCCAGTACTTC
CDR3: CSVVVTHQETQYF

J: TRBJ1-5
D: TRBD1
V: TRBV19
size: .
DNA: TGTGCCAGTAGTACACAGGGGCAGAGCAATCAGCCCCAGCATTTT
CDR3: CASSTQGQSNQPQHF

J: TRBJ1-2
D: .
V: TRBV20-1
size: few
DNA: TGCAGTGCTTCTCACCGGGACAAAGGCGGCTACACCTTC
CDR3: CSASHRDKGGYTF

J: TRBJ1-2
D: .
V: TRBV3-1
size: .
DNA: TGTGCCAGCAGCCAAAACGCCGACGAGGGAGCTGGGGGCTACACCTTC
CDR3: CASSQNADEGAGGYTF

J: TRBJ2-7
D: .
V: TRBV20-1
size: .
DNA: TGCAGTGCTAGAGGCCGACCTAGCGAGGGGGACTACGAGCAGTACTTC
CDR3: CSARGRPSEGDYEQYF

J: TRBJ1-5
D: TRBD1
V: TRBV28
size: few
DNA: TGTGCCAGCACGCCGACAGGGAGTCAGCCCCAGCATTTT
CDR3: CASTPTGSQPQHF

J: TRBJ2-1
D: TRBD2
V: TRBV28
size: few
DNA: TGTGCCAGCAGACCCCTGACTAGCGGGGGACCTCTTAGCTCCTACAATGAGCAGTTCTTC
CDR3: CASRPLTSGGPLSSYNEQFF

J: TRBJ1-5
D: TRBD1
V: TRBV7-2
size: many
DNA: TGTGCCAGCAGTTTTAGGGGACAGCGTAATCAGCCCCAGCATTTT
CDR3: CASSFRGQRNQPQHF

J: TRBJ1-3
D: .
V: TRBV29-1
size: .
DNA: TGCAGCGCCTGGGACACCGACTCTGGAAACACCATATATTTT
CDR3: CSAWDTDSGNTIYF

J: TRBJ2-2
D: .
V: TRBV25-1
size: .
DNA: TGTGCCAGCAGTGAGTGGGTACTCGGGGCCAACACCGGGGAGCTGTTTTTT
CDR3: CASSEWVLGANTGELFF

J: TRBJ2-1
D: TRBD1
V: TRBV27
size: .
DNA: TGTGCCAGCAGTTTACAGGGGGTTTACAATGAGCAGTTCTTC
CDR3: CASSLQGVYNEQFF

J: TRBJ1-5
D: .
V: TRBV28
size: .
DNA: TGTGCCAGCAGTTTGGGGCAGGGGATACAGCCCCAGCATTTT
CDR3: CASSLGQGIQPQHF

J: TRBJ2-5
D: .
V: TRBV10-1
size: many
DNA: TGCGCCAGCAGTGGCCTCGGGGAAGAGACCCAGTACTTC
CDR3: CASSGLGEETQYF

J: TRBJ2-1
D: .
V: TRBV7-8
size: few
DNA: TGTGCCAGCAGATTCCGCTCGGGCCAATCCTACAATGAGCAGTTCTTC
CDR3: CASRFRSGQSYNEQFF

J: TRBJ2-1
D: .
V: TRBV7-4
size: many
DNA: TGTGCCAGCAGCTTACAAGTTGACAATGAGCAGTTCTTC
CDR3: CASSLQVDNEQFF

J: TRBJ2-1
D: TRBD1
V: TRBV6-5
size: .
DNA: TGTGCCAGCACTTACAGGGGTGGGAATGAGCACTTCTTC
CDR3: CASTYRGGNEHFF

J: TRBJ2-2
D: .
V: TRBV4-3
size: .
DNA: TGCGCCAGCAGCCAAGCGACGGGGTACACGGGCAGGCCGAACACCGGGGAGCTGTTTTTT
CDR3: CASSQATGYTGRPNTGELFF

J: TRBJ2-7
D: .
V: TRBV6-6
size: .
DNA: TGTGCCAGCAGTCAGGGGCCCTCGACAGCTTACTACGAGCAGTACTTC
CDR3: CASSQGPSTAYYEQYF

J: TRBJ2-3
D: .
V: TRBV12-3/TRBV12-4
size: .
DNA: TGTGCCAGCAGTTTATTCCTCAGCACAGATACGCAGTATTTT
CDR3: CASSLFLSTDTQYF

J: TRBJ2-1
D: TRBD1
V: TRBV7-8
size: many
DNA: TGTGCCAGCAGCTTAGATTTAGGTTACGATCCCGGGACAGATTTTAAGGACAATGAGCAGTTCTTC
CDR3: CASSLDLGYDPGTDFKDNEQFF

J: TRBJ2-3
D: .
V: TRBV13
size: .
DNA: TGTGCCAGCAGCCCCGACGGAATAACGCAGTATTTT
CDR3: CASSPDGITQYF

J: TRBJ1-6
D: .
V: TRBV27
size: .
DNA: TGTGCCAGCAGAACAGGGACGGTTGATTCACCCCTCCACTTT
CDR3: CASRTGTVDSPLHF

J: TRBJ1-1
D: .
V: TRBV12-5
size: few
DNA: TGTGCTAGTGGGGACACGAACACTGAAGCTTTCTTT
CDR3: CASGDTNTEAFF

J: TRBJ1-5
D: TRBD1
V: TRBV19
size: .
DNA: TGTGCCAGTAGTCCTCGATCTGTGACAGGGGGCCTCCTCGATGATAGCAATCAGCCCCAGCATTTT
CDR3: CASSPRSVTGGLLDDSNQPQHF

J: TRBJ1-2
D: .
V: TRBV4-3
size: few
DNA: TGCGCCAGCAGCCAGATCAGACAGGAAGAATATGGCTACACCTTC
CDR3: CASSQIRQEEYGYTF

J: TRBJ2-1
D: .
V: TRBV5-6
size: .
DNA: TGTGCCAGCAGGAAAATATACAATGAGCAGTTCTTC
CDR3: CASRKIYNEQFF